The 16 T cell receptor beta chains reported below all come from one sample, sequenced in a study of identifying expanded T cells in peripheral blood. Here immunoSEQ multiplex PCR was the method, and the copy in TCRdb shows in-frame clones only, minus some. The table has around 85,000 clones, approximately 90% seen once; the top ten hold around 17%. The sequenced sample was blood. The receptors originated from a person aged 18 to 70 in good health.

This clone has just one count. In DNA form, the CDR3 reads TGTGCCAGCAGTTTAACCCGACGAGGACCTGAGCAGTTCTTC. This sequence encodes CASSLTRRGPEQFF. The genes are TRBV27 and TRBJ2-1; unclear D gene. The V gene lost 2 bases and the J gene lost 9 bases, with 14 bases spanning the gap. There are 14 residues in the CDR3. Germline V gene lookup returns CDR1 MNHEY and CDR2 SMNVEV (reference sequence).

This chain links TRBV6-5 with TRBJ1-2; perhaps TRBD1 as D (6 bases). CDR3 length equals 15 residues. V was pared by 5 bases and J by 5 bases, with 18 bases between. Germline V gives CDR1 MNHEY, CDR2 SVGAGI. The CDR3 sequence: CASSTLRGRDYGYTF. CDR3 DNA: TGTGCCAGCAGTACATTGCGGGGGCGCGATTATGGCTACACCTTC.

This rearrangement joins TRBV10-3 to TRBJ2-4; no reliable D call. V was clipped by 1 base and J by 8 bases, with 12 bases between them. Germline CDR1 ENHRY, CDR2 SYGVKD. The CDR3 runs to 14 residues. The CDR3 here is CAISEYTLSDIQYF. The DNA of the CDR3 is TGTGCCATCAGTGAGTACACTCTATCAGACATTCAGTACTTC.

The chain combines TRBV7-9 with TRBJ1-1; 7 bases are a match to TRBD1. Germline V gene lookup returns CDR1 SEHNR and CDR2 FQNEAQ (reference sequence). V was pared by 5 bases and J by 0 bases, with 3 bases of the junction left unmatched. The CDR3 is made up of 14 amino acids. As DNA, the CDR3 is TGTGCCAGCAGCCCGCAGGGGGTGAACACTGAAGCTTTCTTT. It is translated as CASSPQGVNTEAFF.

This rearrangement joins TRBV4-3 to TRBJ1-1; the match to TRBD1 covers 7 bases. The length of the CDR3 is 15 residues. In germline, CDR1 is LGHNA, CDR2 YSLEER. V dropped 8 bases and J dropped 0; count of bases not matched to a gene: 9. The CDR3 bases are TGCGCCAGCTCTCGTCGGACAGGCATGAACACTGAAGCTTTCTTT. Translated: CASSRRTGMNTEAFF.

This clone was seen only once. V gene TRBV25-1 combines with J gene TRBJ1-5; a possible D gene is TRBD1 (5 bases). Germline V lookup: CDR1 MGHDK, CDR2 SYGVNS. Trimming pared 3 bases from V and 7 bases from J, leaving 10 bases between. The CDR3 length is 13 residues. Written as DNA, the CDR3 is TGTGCCAGCAGTGAGCGGGGCAGCCAGCCCCAGCATTTT. Translation: CASSERGSQPQHF.

The chain is built from TRBV7-6 and TRBJ1-5; D not certain. Trimming removed 1 base from V and 6 bases from J, with 7 bases in between. This CDR3 has 13 residues. Germline lookup yields CDR1 SGHVS and CDR2 FNYEAQ. The CDR3 bases are TGTGCCAGCAGCTTAGGGATCGGTCAGCCCCAGCATTTT. Protein: CASSLGIGQPQHF.

The rearrangement uses TRBV7-6 and TRBJ2-3, with D perhaps being TRBD1 or TRBD2 (5 bases each). The CDR3 runs to 14 residues. V lost 5 bases and J 1 base, leaving 10 bases between the germline ends. Looked up from germline, CDR1 is SGHVS and CDR2 is FNYEAQ. For the CDR3, the DNA is TGTGCCAGCAGCCCCGGGGCAGGCACAGATACGCAGTATTTT. This translates into CASSPGAGTDTQYF.

The chain uses TRBV29-1 and TRBJ1-1; no reliable D call. Trimming removed 4 bases at V and 0 bases at J, with 9 bases between. This CDR3 spans 13 amino acids. The V gene's germline CDR1 is SQVTM and CDR2 ANQGSEA. CDR3 bases: TGCAGCGTTGGGAAGGCCCTGAACACTGAAGCTTTCTTT. Protein product: CSVGKALNTEAFF.

The rearrangement joins TRBV13 to TRBJ1-1; D not certain. CDR1 PRHDT and CDR2 FYEKMQ come from the germline V gene (reference sequence). CDR3 length: 15 residues. The V end was cut by 5 bases, the J end by 5 bases, with 18 bases between. The CDR3 here is CASSLRGGWDTEAFF. The CDR3 DNA follows: TGTGCCAGCAGCCTAAGAGGCGGGTGGGATACTGAAGCTTTCTTT.

V gene TRBV5-1 combines with J gene TRBJ2-7, with TRBD1 matching 7 bases. This CDR3 has 13 amino acids. V lost 0 bases to trimming and J lost 7 bases; unmatched junction nucleotides: 4. CDR1 and CDR2 (germline): SGHRS, YFSETQ. The CDR3 region is CASSLASGGEQYF. CDR3 coding DNA: TGCGCCAGCAGCTTGGCCTCAGGGGGTGAGCAGTACTTC.

The V gene is TRBV19, the J gene TRBJ2-3; 10 nucleotides align to TRBD1. CDR3 size: 17 residues. Trimming took 5 bases from V and 5 from J; bases not matched to a gene: 13. CDR1 and CDR2 from the germline V gene are LNHDA and SQIVND (reference sequence). The CDR3 is CASSPLAGTGVGDTQYF. CDR3 nucleotides: TGTGCCAGTAGTCCCCTGGCCGGGACAGGGGTGGGAGATACGCAGTATTTT.

The chain couples TRBV5-1 to TRBJ1-1; D possibly corresponds to TRBD1 (6 bases). The V end was cut by 2 bases, the J end by 4 bases, with 12 bases between. The CDR3 sequence is 14 residues long. The germline gives CDR1 SGHRS, CDR2 YFSETQ. The CDR3 here is CASSFNRASTEAFF. CDR3 nucleotide sequence: TGCGCCAGCAGCTTTAACAGGGCCAGCACTGAAGCTTTCTTT.

This clone was seen a few times. V usage is TRBV2 and J usage is TRBJ1-6; 7 nucleotides agree with TRBD1. J lost 5 bases, V lost 5 bases, and 3 bases had no gene match. The CDR3 runs to 14 residues. Germline CDR1 and CDR2: SNHLY and FYNNEI. CDR3 region: CASSSDRNNSPLHF. CDR3 nucleotide sequence: TGTGCCAGCAGTTCGGACAGGAATAATTCACCCCTCCACTTT. The whole variable domain, remainder taken from reference TRBV2 and TRBJ1-6, is EPEVTQTPSHQVTQMGQEVILRCVPISNHLYFYWYRQILGQKVEFLVSFYNNEISEKSEIFDDQFSVERPDGSNFTLKIRSTKLEDSAMYFCASSSDRNNSPLHFGNGTRLTVT.

The CDR3, as DNA: TGTGCCAGCAGTTTATGGGACATCTCCTACGAGCAGTACTTC. Encoded protein: CASSLWDISYEQYF. The genes are TRBV28 and TRBJ2-7, with a weak D call TRBD1 (5 bases). The CDR3 runs to 14 residues. CDR1 and CDR2 (germline): MDHEN, SYDVKM. The ends were cut back, 0 bases at V and 0 bases at J, with 6 bases in the middle.

The chain joins TRBV30 to TRBJ1-1; a possible D gene is TRBD1 (5 bases). V dropped 2 bases and J dropped 0 bases, with 28 bases sitting between them. The CDR3 spans 20 residues. Germline-derived CDR1 and CDR2 are GTSNPN and SVGIG (reference sequence). CDR3 protein: CAWSTPFRDPGRSMNTEAFF. As DNA, the CDR3 is TGTGCCTGGAGTACGCCATTCCGGGACCCAGGTAGGTCCATGAACACTGAAGCTTTCTTT.